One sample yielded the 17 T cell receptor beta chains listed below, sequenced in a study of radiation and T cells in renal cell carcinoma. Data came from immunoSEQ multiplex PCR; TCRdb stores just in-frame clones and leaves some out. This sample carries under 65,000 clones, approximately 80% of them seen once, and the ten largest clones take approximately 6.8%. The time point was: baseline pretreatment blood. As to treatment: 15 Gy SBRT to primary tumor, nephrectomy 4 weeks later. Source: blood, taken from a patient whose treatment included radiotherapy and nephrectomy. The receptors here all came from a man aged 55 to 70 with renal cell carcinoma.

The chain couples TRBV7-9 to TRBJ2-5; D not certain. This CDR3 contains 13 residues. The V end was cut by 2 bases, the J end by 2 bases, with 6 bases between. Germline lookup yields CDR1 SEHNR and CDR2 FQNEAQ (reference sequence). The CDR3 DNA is TGTGCCAGCAGCTTATATCGGCAAGAGACCCAGTACTTC. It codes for CASSLYRQETQYF.

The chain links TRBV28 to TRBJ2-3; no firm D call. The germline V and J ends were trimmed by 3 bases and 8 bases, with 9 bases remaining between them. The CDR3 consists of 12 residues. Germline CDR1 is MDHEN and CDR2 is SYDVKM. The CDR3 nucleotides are TGTGCCAGCAGTTTCCAGCACGTTACGCAGTATTTT. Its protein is CASSFQHVTQYF.

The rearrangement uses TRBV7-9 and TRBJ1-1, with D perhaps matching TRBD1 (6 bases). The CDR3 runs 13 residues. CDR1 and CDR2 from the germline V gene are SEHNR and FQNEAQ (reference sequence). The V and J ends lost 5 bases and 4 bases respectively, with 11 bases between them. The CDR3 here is CASSPGAFTEAFF. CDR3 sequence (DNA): TGTGCCAGCAGCCCGGGGGCGTTCACTGAAGCTTTCTTT.

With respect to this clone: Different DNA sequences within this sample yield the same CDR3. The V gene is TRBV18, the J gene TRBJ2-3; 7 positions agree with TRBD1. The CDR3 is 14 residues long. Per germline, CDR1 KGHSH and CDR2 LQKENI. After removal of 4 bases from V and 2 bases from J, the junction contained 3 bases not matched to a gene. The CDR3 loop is CASSLRGPTDTQYF. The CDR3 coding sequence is TGTGCCAGCTCACTGAGGGGGCCCACAGATACGCAGTATTTT.

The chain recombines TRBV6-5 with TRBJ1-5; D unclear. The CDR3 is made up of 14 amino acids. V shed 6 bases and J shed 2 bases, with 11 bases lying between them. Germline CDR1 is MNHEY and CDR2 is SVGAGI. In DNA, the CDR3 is TGTGCCAGCAGCAGCTCCCCTCGCAATCAGCCCCAGCATTTT. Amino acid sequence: CASSSSPRNQPQHF.

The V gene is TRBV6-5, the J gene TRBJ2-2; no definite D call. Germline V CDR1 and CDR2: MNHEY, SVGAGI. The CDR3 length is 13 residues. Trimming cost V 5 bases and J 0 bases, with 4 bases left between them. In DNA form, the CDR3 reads TGTGCCAGCAGTACCACGAACACCGGGGAGCTGTTTTTT. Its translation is CASSTTNTGELFF.

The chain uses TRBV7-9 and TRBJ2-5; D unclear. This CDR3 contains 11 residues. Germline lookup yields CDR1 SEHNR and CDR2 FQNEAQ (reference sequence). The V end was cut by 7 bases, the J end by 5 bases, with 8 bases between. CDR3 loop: CASTSTETQYF. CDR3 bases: TGTGCCAGCACCTCTACGGAGACCCAGTACTTC.

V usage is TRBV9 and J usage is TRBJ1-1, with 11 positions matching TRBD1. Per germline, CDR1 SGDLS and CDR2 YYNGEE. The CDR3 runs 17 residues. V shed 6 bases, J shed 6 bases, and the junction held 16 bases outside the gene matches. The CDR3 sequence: CASNALPRTGGRAEAFF. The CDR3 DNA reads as TGTGCCAGCAACGCCCTTCCCCGGACAGGGGGCAGGGCTGAAGCTTTCTTT. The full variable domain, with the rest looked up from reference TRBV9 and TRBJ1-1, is DSGVTQTPKHLITATGQRVTLRCSPRSGDLSVYWYQQSLDQGLQFLIQYYNGEERAKGNILERFSAQQFPDLHSELNLSSLELGDSALYFCASNALPRTGGRAEAFFGQGTRLTVV.

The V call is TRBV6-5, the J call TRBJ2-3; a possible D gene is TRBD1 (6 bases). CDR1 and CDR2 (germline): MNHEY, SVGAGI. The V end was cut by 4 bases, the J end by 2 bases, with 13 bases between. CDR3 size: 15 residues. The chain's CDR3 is CASSFRQESTDTQYF. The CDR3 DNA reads TGTGCCAGCAGTTTTCGACAGGAGTCCACAGATACGCAGTATTTT.

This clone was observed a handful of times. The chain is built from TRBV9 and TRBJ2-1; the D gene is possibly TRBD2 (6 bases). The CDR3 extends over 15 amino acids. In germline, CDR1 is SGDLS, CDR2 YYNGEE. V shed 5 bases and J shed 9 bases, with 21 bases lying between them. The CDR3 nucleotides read TGTGCCAGCAGGCCCCCCACGGGACTCCCGGGTGAGCAGTTCTTC. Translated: CASRPPTGLPGEQFF. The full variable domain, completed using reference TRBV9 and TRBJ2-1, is DSGVTQTPKHLITATGQRVTLRCSPRSGDLSVYWYQQSLDQGLQFLIQYYNGEERAKGNILERFSAQQFPDLHSELNLSSLELGDSALYFCASRPPTGLPGEQFFGPGTRLTVL.

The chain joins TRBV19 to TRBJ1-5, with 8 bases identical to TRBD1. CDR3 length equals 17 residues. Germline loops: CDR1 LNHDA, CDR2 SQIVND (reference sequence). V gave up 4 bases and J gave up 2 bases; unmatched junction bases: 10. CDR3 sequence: CASSTKRTGSGNQPQHF. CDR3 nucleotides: TGTGCCAGTAGTACAAAAAGGACAGGGTCGGGCAATCAGCCCCAGCATTTT.

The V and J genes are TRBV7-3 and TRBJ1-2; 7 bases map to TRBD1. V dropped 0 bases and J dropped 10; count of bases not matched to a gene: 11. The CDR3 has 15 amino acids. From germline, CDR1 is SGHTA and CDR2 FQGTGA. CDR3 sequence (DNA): TGTGCCAGCAGCTTAACGGGGGACAGCCCTGGGGACTACACCTTC. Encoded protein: CASSLTGDSPGDYTF.

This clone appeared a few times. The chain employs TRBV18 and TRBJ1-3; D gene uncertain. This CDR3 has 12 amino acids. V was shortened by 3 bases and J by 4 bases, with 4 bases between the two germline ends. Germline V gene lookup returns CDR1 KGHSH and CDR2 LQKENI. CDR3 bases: TGTGCCAGCTCACCGGAGGGAAACACCATATATTTT. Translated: CASSPEGNTIYF.

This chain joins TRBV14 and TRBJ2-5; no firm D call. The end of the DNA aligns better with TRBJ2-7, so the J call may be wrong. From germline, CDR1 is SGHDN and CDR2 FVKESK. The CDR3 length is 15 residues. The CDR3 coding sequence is TGTGCCAGCAGCCAAGCCGGGCGAGTGTACCACGAGCAGTACTTC. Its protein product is CASSQAGRVYHEQYF.

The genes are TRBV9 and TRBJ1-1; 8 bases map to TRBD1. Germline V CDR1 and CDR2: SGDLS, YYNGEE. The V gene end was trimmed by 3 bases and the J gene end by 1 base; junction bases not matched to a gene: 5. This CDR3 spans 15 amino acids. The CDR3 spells CASSDHGTGNTEAFF. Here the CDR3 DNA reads TGTGCCAGCAGCGACCATGGGACAGGGAACACTGAAGCTTTCTTT. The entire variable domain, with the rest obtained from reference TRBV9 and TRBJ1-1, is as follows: DSGVTQTPKHLITATGQRVTLRCSPRSGDLSVYWYQQSLDQGLQFLIQYYNGEERAKGNILERFSAQQFPDLHSELNLSSLELGDSALYFCASSDHGTGNTEAFFGQGTRLTVV.

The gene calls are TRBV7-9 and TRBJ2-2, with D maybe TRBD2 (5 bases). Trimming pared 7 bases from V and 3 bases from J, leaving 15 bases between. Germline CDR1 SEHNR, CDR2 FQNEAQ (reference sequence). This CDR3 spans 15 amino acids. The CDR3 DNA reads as TGTGCCAGCATCGGTCCCCAGGAGGACACCGGGGAGCTGTTTTTT. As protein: CASIGPQEDTGELFF. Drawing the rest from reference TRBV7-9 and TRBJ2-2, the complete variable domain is DTGVSQNPRHKITKRGQNVTFRCDPISEHNRLYWYRQTLGQGPEFLTYFQNEAQLEKSRLLSDRFSAERPKGSFSTLEIQRTEQGDSAMYLCASIGPQEDTGELFFGEGSRLTVL.

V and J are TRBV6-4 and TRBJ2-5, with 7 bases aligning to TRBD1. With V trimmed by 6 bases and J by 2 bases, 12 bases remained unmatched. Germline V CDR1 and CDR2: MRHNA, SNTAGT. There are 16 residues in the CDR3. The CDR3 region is CASRMKTGKNQETQYF. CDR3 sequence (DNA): TGTGCCAGCAGGATGAAGACAGGGAAAAATCAAGAGACCCAGTACTTC.